Shown below are 15 T cell receptor beta chains from a single sample sequenced in a study of technical replicates of blood from a handful of donors (dated by TCRdb to between 2016 and 2019). Libraries were constructed by the immunoSEQ multiplex PCR assay. In TCRdb, the immuneACCESS table is reduced to in-frame sequences with V and J assigned. These tables do not hold every clone; where another copy was compared, an unresolved V gene accounts for under half, and the others remain unexplained. Here the sample has approximately 79,000 clones; 95% to 97% occur a single time. Around 0.28% of the sample goes to the ten largest clones. Sequencing used T cells isolated from PBMCs. Receptor source: a human donor in good health.

V and J are TRBV25-1 and TRBJ2-7; possibly TRBD1 for D (5 bases). The germline V and J ends were trimmed by 3 bases and 3 bases, with 12 bases remaining between them. The CDR3 is 14 residues long. Germline values: CDR1 MGHDK, CDR2 SYGVNS. In nucleotides, the CDR3 is TGTGCCAGCAGTGACAGGGAAGTGGGCTACGAGCAGTACTTC. Amino acids: CASSDREVGYEQYF.

This sequence joins TRBV29-1 and TRBJ1-2, with D possibly matching TRBD1 (6 bases). Trimming pared 3 bases from V and 5 bases from J, leaving 10 bases between. Germline V gene data show CDR1 as SQVTM and CDR2 as ANQGSEA. The length of the CDR3 is 12 residues. The CDR3 loop is CSVDDRNYGYTF. The DNA for the CDR3 is TGCAGCGTTGACGACAGGAATTATGGCTACACCTTC.

V is TRBV6-1 and J is TRBJ2-2, with TRBD2 matching 11 bases. The CDR3 spans 16 residues. The germline gives CDR1 MNHNS, CDR2 SASEGT. Trimming at V came to 4 bases and at J to 0 bases, leaving 1 base not matched to a gene. CDR3 protein: CASSVLAGANTGELFF. Written as DNA, the CDR3 is TGTGCCAGCAGTGTACTAGCGGGAGCGAACACCGGGGAGCTGTTTTTT.

A single count supports this clone. The chain is built from TRBV7-3 and TRBJ1-1; D unresolved. Trimming shortened V by 5 bases and J by 2 bases, and 9 bases separated the two germline ends. Germline lookup yields CDR1 SGHTA and CDR2 FQGTGA. The CDR3 extends over 13 amino acids. CDR3 residues: CASSLNGNTEAFF. For the CDR3, the DNA is TGTGCCAGCAGCCTCAACGGTAACACTGAAGCTTTCTTT.

The chain employs TRBV25-1 and TRBJ2-7; D is possibly TRBD1 (6 bases). Germline assignment: CDR1 MGHDK and CDR2 SYGVNS. CDR3 length: 15 residues. V was shortened by 8 bases and J by 0 bases, with 17 bases between the two germline ends. This chain's CDR3 is CASRTDLDSSYEQYF. The CDR3 nucleotides are TGTGCCAGCCGGACAGACCTTGATAGCTCCTACGAGCAGTACTTC.

The chain couples TRBV30 to TRBJ2-1; D gene uncertain. The CDR3 spans 12 residues. CDR1 is GTSNPN and CDR2 is SVGIG in the germline V gene (reference sequence). Trimming stripped 4 bases from V and 6 bases from J, with 10 bases between. This CDR3 reads CAWTLVSNEQFF. CDR3 sequence (DNA): TGTGCCTGGACCCTGGTCAGCAATGAGCAGTTCTTC.

A single count supports this clone. This chain connects TRBV5-8 to TRBJ2-1, with D perhaps TRBD2 (6 bases). CDR3 size: 16 residues. The germline CDR1 and CDR2 sequences are SGHTS and YDEGEE. V lost 3 bases and J 0 bases, leaving 13 bases between the germline ends. In nucleotides, the CDR3 is TGTGCCAGCAGCTATTTAGACGGGAGCTCCTACAATGAGCAGTTCTTC. As protein: CASSYLDGSSYNEQFF.

V gene TRBV5-6 combines with J gene TRBJ1-4; D not resolved. Germline V gives CDR1 SGHDT, CDR2 YYEEEE. The CDR3 extends over 14 amino acids. With 6 bases removed from V and 8 bases from J, the gap between germline ends came to 17 bases. As DNA, the CDR3 is TGTGCCAGCACCGCCGGCGGTCGGTACGAAAAACTGTTTTTT. Amino acids: CASTAGGRYEKLFF.

The rearrangement links TRBV27 to TRBJ2-7; TRBD2 matches at 8 bases. This CDR3 is 15 amino acids long. Germline V gene lookup returns CDR1 MNHEY and CDR2 SMNVEV (reference sequence). Trimming took 5 bases from V and 3 from J; bases not matched to a gene: 9. The chain's CDR3 is CASSPRGLGLYEQYF. CDR3 coding DNA: TGTGCCAGCAGTCCAAGGGGACTAGGCCTCTACGAGCAGTACTTC.

The chain is built from TRBV7-9 and TRBJ2-2, with 8 bases fitting TRBD1. This CDR3 has 15 amino acids. Germline-derived CDR1 and CDR2 are SEHNR and FQNEAQ (reference sequence). J gave up 4 bases and V 3 bases, and 4 bases lay outside the gene matches. The CDR3 coding sequence is TGTGCCAGCAGCTTCGGACAGGGTAGCACCGGGGAGCTGTTTTTT. Its protein is CASSFGQGSTGELFF.

This chain uses TRBV6-1 with TRBJ1-3; no clear D. V was clipped by 3 bases and J by 0 bases, with 12 bases between them. Germline V gives CDR1 MNHNS, CDR2 SASEGT. CDR3 length: 16 residues. The DNA for the CDR3 is TGTGCCAGCAGTGATCAGCTTCCAGGCTCTGGAAACACCATATATTTT. Amino acids: CASSDQLPGSGNTIYF.

This chain uses TRBV6-5 with TRBJ2-7, with 8 bases matching TRBD2. Germline assignment: CDR1 MNHEY and CDR2 SVGAGI. The V segment lost 8 bases and the J segment 8 bases; nucleotides outside the gene matches: 5. This CDR3 spans 11 amino acids. The CDR3, as DNA: TGTGCCAGCTCGGGGGGGCATAAGCAGTACTTC. Translated: CASSGGHKQYF.

The genes are TRBV7-9 and TRBJ1-1; the D gene is possibly TRBD1 (6 bases). The CDR3 has 14 amino acids. The V gene lost 5 bases and the J gene lost 2 bases, with 12 bases spanning the gap. In germline, CDR1 is SEHNR, CDR2 FQNEAQ (reference sequence). Here the CDR3 DNA reads TGTGCCAGCAGCCAAGGGGGGGACAACACTGAAGCTTTCTTT. Amino acids: CASSQGGDNTEAFF.

This clone was seen at least ten times. This chain joins TRBV4-2 and TRBJ1-2; D is undetermined. Per germline, CDR1 LGHNA and CDR2 YNFKEQ. The CDR3 covers 14 residues. The germline V and J ends were trimmed by 4 bases and 2 bases, with 11 bases remaining between them. The CDR3 region is CASSLDTRNYGYTF. CDR3 sequence (DNA): TGTGCCAGCAGCCTTGACACGAGAAACTATGGCTACACCTTC.

The J gene is TRBJ2-7, the V gene TRBV10-3; 8 bases are shared with TRBD2. V trimming: 11 bases; J trimming: 6 bases; junction bases outside the gene matches: 12. Germline V gene sequence: CDR1 ENHRY, CDR2 SYGVKD. The CDR3 consists of 13 residues. CDR3 in DNA: TGTGCCCTGGCCCCCGGGAGGGAAGTCGAGCAGTACTTC. It is translated as CALAPGREVEQYF.